This entry lists 8 T cell receptor beta chains sequenced from one sample in a study of breast tumors, draining lymph nodes, adjacent tissues. TCRdb reprocessed the multiplex PCR reads with MiXCR, giving one entry per CDR3 protein. The data show 190,000 or so distinct CDR3 sequences, with approximately 30% seen just once and approximately 4.5% held by the top ten. Samples came from axillary lymph nodes draining the breast cancer. Material: axillary lymph node tissue. The receptors stem from a female donor with breast cancer. Some clones in this sample may be carry-over from other donors' samples.

This clonotype was observed at least ten times. The chain couples TRBV6-5 to TRBJ2-5; 11 bases agree with TRBD2. The V gene's germline CDR1 is MNHEY and CDR2 SVGAGI. This CDR3 is built from 15 residues. Trimming cost V 5 bases and J 3 bases; bases outside gene matches: 5. CDR3 in DNA: TGTGCCAGCAGTGCGGGACTAGCGGTAAAAGAGACCCAGTACTTC. Translated, it gives CASSAGLAVKETQYF.

V and J are TRBV20-1 and TRBJ1-6; 8 nucleotides line up with TRBD1. This CDR3 has 14 amino acids. The V segment lost 3 bases and the J segment 8 bases; nucleotides outside the gene matches: 6. Germline assignment: CDR1 DFQATT and CDR2 SNEGSKA (reference sequence). As DNA, the CDR3 is TGCAGTGCTAGCCGGGACAGGCTGGATTCACCCCTCCACTTT. Protein: CSASRDRLDSPLHF.

A single count supports this clonotype. One end of the junction is discordant with germline, which a read error may explain. The genes are TRBV12-3 or TRBV12-4 and TRBJ2-7, with D possibly being TRBD1 (6 bases). The CDR3 sequence is 15 residues long. CDR3 sequence (DNA): TGCGCCAGCAGTCGTCCTACGGGACAAGCCTACGAGCAGTACTTC. Residues: CASSRPTGQAYEQYF.

The chain recombines TRBV7-9 with TRBJ2-6; TRBD1 agrees at 7 bases. Germline CDR1 and CDR2: SEHNR and FQNEAQ (reference sequence). The CDR3 sequence is 18 residues long. V lost 7 bases, J lost 0 bases, and 12 bases stayed unmatched. The CDR3, as DNA: TGTGCCAGCATCCCGGGACAGCTCTATCACTCTGGGGCCAACGTCCTGACTTTC. Its protein product is CASIPGQLYHSGANVLTF.

This clonotype was counted only a few times. A much bigger clone sits one base away, suggesting this may be a read error. The rearrangement joins TRBV20-1 to TRBJ2-1; 7 positions agree with TRBD2. Germline values: CDR1 DFQATT, CDR2 SNEGSKA (reference sequence). The CDR3 has 14 residues. CDR3 in amino acids: CSARVGGGYTEQFF. The CDR3 DNA sequence: TGCAGTGCTAGAGTTGGGGGGGGTTACACTGAGCAGTTCTTC.

A note on this clonotype: An end of the junction does not agree with germline; a read error may underlie this. This rearrangement joins TRBV11-2 to TRBJ2-7, with D possibly being TRBD1 (5 bases). CDR3 length: 12 amino acids. Looked up from germline, CDR1 is SGHAT and CDR2 is FQNNGV. The CDR3 coding sequence is TGTGCCAGCAGTTCGGACACCTACGAGCGGTACTTC. It encodes CASSSDTYERYF.

With regard to this clonotype: A much larger clone sits a single nucleotide away, making a read error possible. This chain connects TRBV5-1 to TRBJ2-7; a possible D gene is TRBD1 (5 bases). Germline V CDR1 and CDR2: SGHRS, YFSETQ. CDR3 length equals 13 residues. The CDR3 nucleotides read TGCGCCAGCAGCTTGGACAGGCTCTACGACCAGTACTTC. Translating it yields CASSLDRLYDQYF.

The chain combines TRBV19 with TRBJ1-4; TRBD1 matches at 7 bases. V was clipped by 10 bases and J by 2 bases; unmatched bases: 7. Looked up from germline, CDR1 is LNHDA and CDR2 is SQIVND (reference sequence). The CDR3 is 14 amino acids. CDR3 nucleotide sequence: TGTGCCAATGGTATGACAGGGACTAATGAAAAACTGTTTTTT. The encoded protein is CANGMTGTNEKLFF.